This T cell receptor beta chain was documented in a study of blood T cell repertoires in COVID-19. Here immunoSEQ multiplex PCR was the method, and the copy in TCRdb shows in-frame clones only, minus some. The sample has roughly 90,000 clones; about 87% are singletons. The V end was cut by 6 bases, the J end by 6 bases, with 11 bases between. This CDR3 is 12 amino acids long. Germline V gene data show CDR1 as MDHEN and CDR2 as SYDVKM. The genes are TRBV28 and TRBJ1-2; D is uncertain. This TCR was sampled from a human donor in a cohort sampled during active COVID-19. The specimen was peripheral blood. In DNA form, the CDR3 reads TGTGCCAGCAGGCCTCTTCGGGATGGCTACACCTTC. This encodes CASRPLRDGYTF.